Following are 15 T cell receptor beta chains from one sample sequenced in a study of T cell changes during pregnancy in multiple sclerosis. Sequencing was performed with immunoSEQ multiplex PCR; in TCRdb, only in-frame clones are kept and a portion is missing. Of tens of thousands of clones listed, approximately 90% are singletons. The sequenced sample was CD8+ T cells from peripheral blood mononuclear cells, obtained after pregnancy. The receptors shown here come from a female donor in good health, enrolled as a control in a pregnancy study.

The genes are TRBV2 and TRBJ2-1, with 10 positions matching TRBD2. The CDR3 has 14 residues. Losses at the gene ends were 10 bases for V and 5 bases for J; bases not matched to a gene: 8. Germline V gene lookup returns CDR1 SNHLY and CDR2 FYNNEI. CDR3 amino acids: CAIRSGGLNNEQFF. The CDR3 region has the DNA TGTGCCATACGTAGCGGGGGGCTGAACAATGAGCAGTTCTTC.

In DNA form, the CDR3 reads TGTGCCAGCAGCTTCGACTACTGGGAGACCCAGTACTTC. Translated, it gives CASSFDYWETQYF. The chain combines TRBV11-2 with TRBJ2-5, with D maybe TRBD2 (5 bases). Between the trimmed V and J ends, which lost 3 bases and 5 bases, there was a span of 10 bases. The CDR3 is made up of 13 amino acids. The germline CDR1 and CDR2 sequences are SGHAT and FQNNGV.

J is TRBJ2-7 and V is TRBV5-4, with a tentative D call TRBD1 (5 bases). Germline values: CDR1 SGHNT, CDR2 YYREEE (reference sequence). V lost 0 bases to trimming and J lost 2 bases, with 9 bases between them. The CDR3 loop spans 14 amino acids. The CDR3 nucleotides read TGTGCCAGCAGCTTGGTTCCAGGGACCTACGAGCAGTACTTC. Residues: CASSLVPGTYEQYF.

V is TRBV4-3 and J is TRBJ1-2; 7 bases fit TRBD1. CDR3 length: 14 amino acids. Germline lookup yields CDR1 LGHNA and CDR2 YSLEER. V shed 4 bases, J shed 1 base, and the junction held 3 bases outside the gene matches. This CDR3 is CASSPRDSNYGYTF. In DNA form, the CDR3 reads TGCGCCAGCAGCCCCCGGGACAGTAACTATGGCTACACCTTC.

This chain joins TRBV10-3 and TRBJ2-5, with D possibly matching TRBD2 (6 bases). The V gene's germline CDR1 is ENHRY and CDR2 SYGVKD. Trimming stripped 11 bases from V and 0 bases from J, with 25 bases between. CDR3 length equals 17 residues. The CDR3 bases are TGTGCCTCCAAGGGCATAGGGGACTCACCGTACCAAGAGACCCAGTACTTC. This translates into CASKGIGDSPYQETQYF.

CDR3 sequence: CASSSFRDGYTF. The CDR3 nucleotides read TGTGCCAGCAGTTCCTTCAGGGATGGCTACACCTTC. The chain carries TRBV6-5 and TRBJ1-2, with a tentative D call TRBD1 (5 bases). The CDR3 loop spans 12 amino acids. The ends were cut back, 4 bases at V and 6 bases at J, with 9 bases in the middle. In germline, CDR1 is MNHEY, CDR2 SVGAGI.

This chain links TRBV2 with TRBJ2-7, with TRBD1 matching over 7 bases. The V gene end was trimmed by 8 bases and the J gene end by 0 bases; junction bases not matched to a gene: 4. Germline lookup yields CDR1 SNHLY and CDR2 FYNNEI. The CDR3 covers 13 residues. CDR3 amino acids: CASGDRPSYEQYF. In DNA, the CDR3 is TGTGCCAGCGGGGACAGACCCTCCTACGAGCAGTACTTC.

This sequence joins TRBV27 and TRBJ1-4; the D gene is possibly TRBD1 (6 bases). Trimming removed 3 bases at V and 6 bases at J, with 17 bases between. Per germline, CDR1 MNHEY and CDR2 SMNVEV (reference sequence). This CDR3 is built from 16 residues. CDR3 sequence: CASSLVWTDPDEKLFF. In DNA form, the CDR3 reads TGTGCCAGCAGTTTGGTCTGGACAGACCCAGATGAAAAACTGTTTTTT.

This clone appeared a few times. V and J are TRBV9 and TRBJ1-1; D not resolved. Germline V gene lookup returns CDR1 SGDLS and CDR2 YYNGEE. The germline V and J ends were trimmed by 3 bases and 6 bases, with 9 bases remaining between them. The CDR3 sequence is 12 residues long. The CDR3 sequence: CASSGEGPEAFF. For the CDR3, the DNA is TGTGCCAGCAGCGGGGAGGGCCCTGAAGCTTTCTTT. Variable domain in full (rest from reference TRBV9 and TRBJ1-1): DSGVTQTPKHLITATGQRVTLRCSPRSGDLSVYWYQQSLDQGLQFLIQYYNGEERAKGNILERFSAQQFPDLHSELNLSSLELGDSALYFCASSGEGPEAFFGQGTRLTVV.

In its sample, this clone is medium-sized. V gene TRBV9 combines with J gene TRBJ1-6; D is undetermined. The V end was cut by 3 bases, the J end by 0 bases, with 10 bases between. CDR3 size: 16 residues. Germline values: CDR1 SGDLS, CDR2 YYNGEE. CDR3 protein: CASSAEMSSYNSPLHF. The DNA for the CDR3 is TGTGCCAGCAGCGCCGAGATGAGCTCCTATAATTCACCCCTCCACTTT.

The V call is TRBV9, the J call TRBJ2-3; D gene unclear. V was shortened by 0 bases and J by 4 bases, with 15 bases between the two germline ends. The CDR3 consists of 16 residues. Germline values: CDR1 SGDLS, CDR2 YYNGEE. CDR3 amino acids: CASSVEAYLSADTQYF. The CDR3 DNA reads as TGTGCCAGCAGCGTAGAGGCATACCTCAGCGCAGATACGCAGTATTTT.

The chain combines TRBV5-4 with TRBJ2-7, with D perhaps TRBD1 (7 bases). The CDR3 sequence is 13 residues long. Germline lookup yields CDR1 SGHNT and CDR2 YYREEE (reference sequence). V was trimmed by 7 bases and J by 3 bases, leaving 14 bases between them. The chain's CDR3 is CASGAGGFYEQYF. DNA for the CDR3: TGTGCCAGCGGTGCAGGGGGGTTCTACGAGCAGTACTTC.

CDR3 protein: CASSLREDSTDTQYF. For the CDR3, the DNA is TGTGCCAGCAGCCTTAGGGAGGACTCCACAGATACGCAGTATTTT. The chain couples TRBV11-1 to TRBJ2-3; TRBD2 might be the D (6 bases). Germline CDR1 is SGHAT and CDR2 is FQDESV (reference sequence). The CDR3 is 15 residues long. Trimming pared 5 bases from V and 2 bases from J, leaving 14 bases between.

This CDR3 is CASSQGQEMRINEQFF. The CDR3 DNA sequence: TGCGCCAGCAGCCAGGGACAGGAAATGAGAATCAATGAGCAGTTCTTC. V gene TRBV4-3 combines with J gene TRBJ2-1, with 8 bases matching TRBD1. The germline gives CDR1 LGHNA, CDR2 YSLEER. The CDR3 spans 16 residues. V trimming: 3 bases; J trimming: 6 bases; junction bases outside the gene matches: 10.

The gene calls are TRBV19 and TRBJ1-2, with 7 bases fitting TRBD1. Germline assignment: CDR1 LNHDA and CDR2 SQIVND (reference sequence). The ends lost 5 bases at V and 4 bases at J; junction bases unmatched: 16. The CDR3 extends over 17 amino acids. The CDR3 loop is CASSLIYGTALFYGYTF. The CDR3 bases are TGTGCCAGTAGTTTAATTTATGGGACAGCCCTCTTCTATGGCTACACCTTC. The variable domain in full, with the rest retrieved from reference TRBV19 and TRBJ1-2, is DGGITQSPKYLFRKEGQNVTLSCEQNLNHDAMYWYRQDPGQGLRLIYYSQIVNDFQKGDIAEGYSVSREKKESFPLTVTSAQKNPTAFYLCASSLIYGTALFYGYTFGSGTRLTVV.